The next 22 T cell receptor beta chains were all read from a single sample in a study of blood T cell repertoires in COVID-19. Here immunoSEQ multiplex PCR was the method, and the copy in TCRdb shows in-frame clones only, minus some. The data hold nearly 400,000 clones, with under 90% observed a single time. The sample consisted of PBMCs or T cells enriched from blood (not recorded which). The receptor source for this set is a young woman who had recovered from COVID-19.

This clone was found a few times. The CDR3 nucleotides are TGTGCCAGTAGTATTCGCGGGGGGGGCGAAATACCGAGCTCCTACGAGCAGTACTTC. This sequence encodes CASSIRGGGEIPSSYEQYF. The rearrangement uses TRBV19 and TRBJ2-7, with 9 bases fitting TRBD2. Trimming removed 3 bases from V and 0 bases from J; junction bases left unmatched: 15. CDR1 is LNHDA, CDR2 SQIVND, per germline (reference sequence). The CDR3 has 19 residues.

V and J are TRBV5-6 and TRBJ2-3; D might be TRBD2 (6 bases). Trimming stripped 7 bases from V and 3 bases from J, with 15 bases between. Germline-derived CDR1 and CDR2 are SGHDT and YYEEEE. The CDR3 contains 14 residues. The CDR3 DNA sequence: TGTGCCAGCTGGGGGAGGAGAACTACAGATACGCAGTATTTT. It is translated as CASWGRRTTDTQYF.

In regard to this clone: This CDR3 is also generated by other DNA sequences in the sample. The V and J genes are TRBV30 and TRBJ1-1; D remains ambiguous. The length of the CDR3 is 11 residues. V was cut by 3 bases and J by 1 base, with 3 bases left in between. The germline CDR1 and CDR2 sequences are GTSNPN and SVGIG (reference sequence). For the CDR3, the DNA is TGTGCCTGGAGCAGGAACACTGAAGCTTTCTTT. It codes for CAWSRNTEAFF.

This CDR3 is CATSDSGTVVGYTF. Here the CDR3 DNA reads TGTGCCACCAGTGATTCCGGGACAGTCGTTGGCTACACCTTC. The J gene is TRBJ1-2, the V gene TRBV24-1, with 7 bases that match TRBD1. The CDR3 sequence is 14 residues long. Germline V gene sequence: CDR1 KGHDR, CDR2 SFDVKD. With 2 bases clipped from V and 7 bases from J, the junction kept 6 bases outside the gene matches.

The rearrangement uses TRBV19 and TRBJ2-3; 11 bases line up with TRBD2. The CDR3 has 15 amino acids. Looked up from germline, CDR1 is LNHDA and CDR2 is SQIVND (reference sequence). Trimming at V came to 4 bases and at J to 4 bases, leaving 4 bases not matched to a gene. The CDR3 loop is CASSRLAGGSDTQYF. The CDR3 bases are TGTGCCAGTAGTAGGCTAGCGGGGGGTTCAGATACGCAGTATTTT.

The chain has TRBV12-2 and TRBJ1-6; the D call of TRBD1 is as the table states it, not checked on the DNA. TRBV12-2 is marked as a pseudogene. The CDR3 has 16 amino acids. The CDR3 spells CASRPGQYSYNSPLHF. The CDR3 region has the DNA TGTGCAAGTCGCCCCGGACAGTACTCCTATAATTCACCCCTCCACTTT.

The chain couples TRBV9 to TRBJ1-1; possibly TRBD1 for D (6 bases). CDR1 is SGDLS and CDR2 is YYNGEE in the germline V gene. V shed 1 base and J shed 1 base, with 8 bases lying between them. This CDR3 spans 14 amino acids. CDR3 in amino acids: CASSVQGRNTEAFF. The CDR3 DNA reads as TGTGCCAGCAGCGTACAGGGGAGGAACACTGAAGCTTTCTTT.

The V gene is TRBV19, the J gene TRBJ1-5; 8 nucleotides agree with TRBD1. This CDR3 comprises 15 residues. The V gene end was trimmed by 5 bases and the J gene end by 0 bases; junction bases not matched to a gene: 3. Germline V gene sequence: CDR1 LNHDA, CDR2 SQIVND (reference sequence). The CDR3 DNA is TGTGCCAGTAGTGGGACAGGTAATAGCAATCAGCCCCAGCATTTT. Its protein product is CASSGTGNSNQPQHF. The full variable domain, its missing parts supplied by reference TRBV19 and TRBJ1-5, is DGGITQSPKYLFRKEGQNVTLSCEQNLNHDAMYWYRQDPGQGLRLIYYSQIVNDFQKGDIAEGYSVSREKKESFPLTVTSAQKNPTAFYLCASSGTGNSNQPQHFGDGTRLSIL.

The chain uses TRBV7-9 and TRBJ2-1; D ambiguous. Per germline, CDR1 SEHNR and CDR2 FQNEAQ (reference sequence). The CDR3 consists of 12 residues. The V and J ends lost 1 base and 10 bases respectively, with 8 bases between them. In DNA, the CDR3 is TGTGCCAGCAGCTTAGATATATTCGAGCAGTTCTTC. Protein: CASSLDIFEQFF.

The chain employs TRBV29-1 and TRBJ2-7; 7 bases map to TRBD1. The junction had 11 bases not matched to a gene; V was cut back by 4 bases and J by 2 bases. Germline V lookup: CDR1 SQVTM, CDR2 ANQGSEA. This CDR3 is 15 amino acids long. Here the CDR3 reads CSVGGLQGSAYEQYF. CDR3 nucleotides: TGCAGCGTTGGAGGTTTACAGGGGTCCGCCTACGAGCAGTACTTC.

This chain connects TRBV9 to TRBJ2-7; tentative D call: TRBD1 (6 bases). The CDR3 length is 14 residues. The ends were cut back, 2 bases at V and 8 bases at J, with 17 bases in the middle. From germline, CDR1 is SGDLS and CDR2 YYNGEE. The CDR3 region is CASSVGSQGAQQYF. As DNA, the CDR3 is TGTGCCAGCAGCGTGGGATCACAGGGTGCCCAGCAGTACTTC.

This chain links TRBV7-2 with TRBJ2-1; D perhaps matches TRBD1 (6 bases). The CDR3 totals 16 residues. In germline, CDR1 is SGHTA, CDR2 FQGNSA. Trimming removed 5 bases from V and 5 bases from J, with 19 bases in between. The CDR3 region is CASSPGHRLVDNEQFF. The CDR3 coding sequence is TGTGCCAGCAGCCCGGGACACCGTTTAGTAGACAATGAGCAGTTCTTC.

V and J are TRBV5-6 and TRBJ1-5, with D possibly TRBD1 on 5 matching bases. The CDR3 covers 13 residues. Looked up from germline, CDR1 is SGHDT and CDR2 is YYEEEE. The V end lost 2 bases, the J end lost 6 bases, and 9 bases lay between the germline ends. The DNA for the CDR3 is TGTGCCAGCAGCTTTGGGGGGGGTCAGCCCCAGCATTTT. This translates into CASSFGGGQPQHF.

The rearrangement links TRBV28 to TRBJ2-3; perhaps TRBD2 as D (6 bases). V lost 8 bases, J lost 0 bases, and 21 bases lay in between. This CDR3 comprises 17 residues. Germline V CDR1 and CDR2: MDHEN, SYDVKM. The CDR3: CASYPYGRRESTDTQYF. CDR3 DNA sequence: TGTGCCAGCTACCCCTACGGAAGGCGGGAAAGCACAGATACGCAGTATTTT.

The J gene is TRBJ1-5, the V gene TRBV6-5; a weak D match, TRBD1 (6 bases). The CDR3 has 14 residues. Germline-derived CDR1 and CDR2 are MNHEY and SVGAGI. V shed 4 bases and J shed 5 bases, with 12 bases lying between them. CDR3 nucleotides: TGTGCCAGCAGTTTACAGGGAAGGGATCAGCCCCAGCATTTT. Translation: CASSLQGRDQPQHF.

The genes are TRBV28 and TRBJ1-5; 7 bases are shared with TRBD1. V was clipped by 6 bases and J by 2 bases; unmatched bases: 4. This CDR3 has 14 residues. Per germline, CDR1 MDHEN and CDR2 SYDVKM. The CDR3, as DNA: TGTGCCAGCAGGAACAGGGGAGGCAATCAGCCCCAGCATTTT. It specifies CASRNRGGNQPQHF.

The chain has TRBV27 and TRBJ2-3; D possibly corresponds to TRBD2 (6 bases). Germline CDR1 is MNHEY and CDR2 is SMNVEV (reference sequence). CDR3 size: 15 residues. Trimming took off 7 bases at V and 1 base at J, with 15 bases between the two ends. The CDR3 loop is CASNRGGSRTDTQYF. CDR3 sequence (DNA): TGTGCCAGCAATCGAGGAGGGAGTCGCACAGATACGCAGTATTTT.

In DNA form, the CDR3 reads TGCGCCAGCAGCCCGGCAACAGGCTCTGGGGCCAACGTCCTGACTTTC. It codes for CASSPATGSGANVLTF. The chain has TRBV4-3 and TRBJ2-6; D might be TRBD1 (5 bases). CDR1 LGHNA and CDR2 YSLEER come from the germline V gene. V shed 4 bases and J shed 0 bases, with 10 bases lying between them. The CDR3 extends over 16 amino acids.

The gene calls are TRBV11-3 and TRBJ2-1, with D perhaps TRBD2 (6 bases). Germline assignment: CDR1 SGHNT and CDR2 YENEEA. Trimming took off 5 bases at V and 9 bases at J, with 20 bases between the two ends. The CDR3 is 15 residues long. The CDR3 is CASSPTRGGASEQFF. The CDR3, as DNA: TGTGCCAGCAGCCCCACTCGGGGCGGGGCTAGTGAGCAGTTCTTC.

This clone has just a few counts. The chain uses TRBV5-8 and TRBJ2-1, with 11 bases matching TRBD2. Germline V CDR1 and CDR2: SGHTS, YDEGEE. The CDR3 totals 19 residues. The junction had 10 bases not matched to a gene; V was cut back by 2 bases and J by 0 bases. CDR3 nucleotide sequence: TGTGCCAGCAGCTTCACCGGGACTAGCGGTCCCAGCTCCTACAATGAGCAGTTCTTC. As protein: CASSFTGTSGPSSYNEQFF.

The CDR3 region has the DNA TGTTGTTCAGGAGGGGGCGCAAATTCACCCCTCCACTTT. Translating it yields CCSGGGANSPLHF. V and J are TRBV7-9 and TRBJ1-6; TRBD1 matches at 7 bases. CDR1 is SEHNR, CDR2 FQNEAQ, per germline (reference sequence). The CDR3 has 13 residues.

The CDR3 reads CASSPRTGQETQYF. CDR3 nucleotides: TGTGCCAGCAGCCCAAGGACAGGGCAGGAGACCCAGTACTTC. The chain couples TRBV7-2 to TRBJ2-5, with 8 bases that match TRBD1. V shed 5 bases and J 5 bases; nucleotides not matched to a gene: 7. Germline CDR1 reads SGHTA; CDR2 reads FQGNSA. The CDR3 sequence is 14 residues long.